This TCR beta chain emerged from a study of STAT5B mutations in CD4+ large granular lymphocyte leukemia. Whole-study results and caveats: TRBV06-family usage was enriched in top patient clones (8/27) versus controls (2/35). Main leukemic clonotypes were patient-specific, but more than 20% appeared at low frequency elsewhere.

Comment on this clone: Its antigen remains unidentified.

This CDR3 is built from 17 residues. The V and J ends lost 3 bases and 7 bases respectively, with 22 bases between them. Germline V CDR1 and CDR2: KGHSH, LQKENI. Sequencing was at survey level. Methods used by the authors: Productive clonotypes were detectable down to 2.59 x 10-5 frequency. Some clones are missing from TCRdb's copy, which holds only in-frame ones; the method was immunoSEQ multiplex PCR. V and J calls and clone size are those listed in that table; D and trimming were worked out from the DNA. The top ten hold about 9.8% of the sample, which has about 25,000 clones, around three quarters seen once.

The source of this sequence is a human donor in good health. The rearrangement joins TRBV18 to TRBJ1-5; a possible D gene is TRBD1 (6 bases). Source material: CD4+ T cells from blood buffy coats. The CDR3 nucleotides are TGTGCCAGCTCACCCCTACCTTCTACAGGGTTGGACCAGCCCCAGCATTTT. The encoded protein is CASSPLPSTGLDQPQHF.